Below, 21 T cell receptor beta chains from the same sample are listed, as sequenced in a study of T cell changes during pregnancy in multiple sclerosis. Produced via immunoSEQ multiplex PCR; TCRdb's table is partial and in-frame only. The data show about 79,000 clones, 75% to 95% seen once. The sequencing here drew on CD4+ T cells from peripheral blood mononuclear cells, taken in the second trimester of pregnancy. The receptor set was obtained from a female donor with multiple sclerosis, enrolled in a pregnancy study.

This clone was detected a few times. The chain has TRBV18 and TRBJ1-6, with a weak D call TRBD1 (5 bases). Between the trimmed V and J ends, which lost 2 bases and 10 bases, there was a span of 12 bases. Germline CDR1 KGHSH, CDR2 LQKENI. This CDR3 comprises 14 residues. The CDR3 spells CASSPGAGNSPLHF. As DNA, the CDR3 is TGTGCCAGCTCACCAGGGGCAGGGAACTCACCCCTCCACTTT.

V and J are TRBV10-3 and TRBJ1-5; 9 bases are shared with TRBD1. Germline V gene data show CDR1 as ENHRY and CDR2 as SYGVKD. V was clipped by 3 bases and J by 7 bases; unmatched bases: 10. The CDR3 sequence is 16 residues long. CDR3 nucleotide sequence: TGTGCCATCAGTGACATGGGACAGGGACGGGGGCAGCCCCAGCATTTT. It encodes CAISDMGQGRGQPQHF.

In regard to this clone: At one of its ends the junction is not consistent with the germline gene, which may arise from a read error. The chain couples TRBV7-7 to TRBJ2-3; 11 bases match TRBD2. The CDR3 runs 16 residues. Germline V gene lookup returns CDR1 SSHAT and CDR2 FNYEAQ (reference sequence). CDR3 amino acids: CASNGLAGQSTDTQYF. CDR3 bases: TGTGCTAGCAACGGACTAGCGGGTCAAAGCACAGATACGCAGTATTTT. The variable domain in full, completed from reference TRBV7-7 and TRBJ2-3, reads GAGVSQSPRYKVTKRGQDVTLRCDPISSHATLYWYQQALGQGPEFLTYFNYEAQPDKSGLPSDRFSAERPEGSISTLTIQRTEQRDSAMYRCASNGLAGQSTDTQYFGPGTRLTVL.

The chain combines TRBV28 with TRBJ2-5, with D tentatively TRBD2 (5 bases). Per the germline V gene, CDR1 is MDHEN and CDR2 is SYDVKM. This CDR3 is 14 amino acids long. Trimming took off 6 bases at V and 4 bases at J, with 15 bases between the two ends. CDR3 nucleotides: TGTGCCAGCAGCCCGACACGAGGAGGAGAGACCCAGTACTTC. Translated, it gives CASSPTRGGETQYF. Supplemented by reference TRBV28 and TRBJ2-5, the full variable domain reads DVKVTQSSRYLVKRTGEKVFLECVQDMDHENMFWYRQDPGLGLRLIYFSYDVKMKEKGDIPEGYSVSREKKERFSLILESASTNQTSMYLCASSPTRGGETQYFGPGTRLLVL.

This chain uses TRBV2 with TRBJ2-5, with 8 bases identical to TRBD2. The CDR3 sequence is 15 residues long. The junction had 10 bases not matched to a gene; V was cut back by 7 bases and J by 3 bases. The V gene's germline CDR1 is SNHLY and CDR2 FYNNEI. The CDR3: CASTRAGVNKETQYF. CDR3 coding DNA: TGTGCCAGCACGCGAGCGGGAGTAAATAAAGAGACCCAGTACTTC.

The chain is built from TRBV7-2 and TRBJ2-7; TRBD2 aligns across 9 bases. The CDR3 runs 17 residues. V was clipped by 3 bases and J by 1 base; unmatched bases: 10. Germline CDR1 reads SGHTA; CDR2 reads FQGNSA. The CDR3 spells CASSLSTPGLASYEQYF. CDR3 in DNA: TGTGCCAGCAGCTTGAGTACTCCGGGACTAGCATCCTACGAGCAGTACTTC. The full variable domain, in which reference TRBV7-2 and TRBJ2-7 provide the parts outside the CDR3, is GAGVSQSPSNKVTEKGKDVELRCDPISGHTALYWYRQSLGQGLEFLIYFQGNSAPDKSGLPSDRFSAERTGGSVSTLTIQRTQQEDSAVYLCASSLSTPGLASYEQYFGPGTRLTVT.

This chain uses TRBV11-3 with TRBJ2-2, with D maybe TRBD2 (5 bases). Germline-derived CDR1 and CDR2 are SGHNT and YENEEA. This CDR3 is built from 14 residues. V was trimmed by 6 bases and J by 2 bases, leaving 10 bases between them. The CDR3, as DNA: TGTGCCAGCAGACGGACGGGAAACACCGGGGAGCTGTTTTTT. Protein sequence: CASRRTGNTGELFF. Full variable domain (rest looked up from reference TRBV11-3 and TRBJ2-2): EAGVVQSPRYKIIEKKQPVAFWCNPISGHNTLYWYLQNLGQGPELLIRYENEEAVDDSQLPKDRFSAERLKGVDSTLKIQPAELGDSAVYLCASRRTGNTGELFFGEGSRLTVL.

The V and J genes are TRBV5-4 and TRBJ2-1, with 11 bases lining up with TRBD2. CDR3 length equals 16 residues. Per the germline V gene, CDR1 is SGHNT and CDR2 is YYREEE (reference sequence). With 1 base clipped from V and 8 bases from J, the junction kept 8 bases outside the gene matches. CDR3 amino acids: CASSLFASGGRDEQFF. CDR3 DNA: TGTGCCAGCAGCTTGTTCGCTAGCGGGGGGCGGGATGAGCAGTTCTTC.

The gene calls are TRBV4-3 and TRBJ2-1; 8 bases map to TRBD1. Germline CDR1 is LGHNA and CDR2 is YSLEER. CDR3 length equals 18 residues. V lost 0 bases, J lost 1 base, and 8 bases stayed unmatched. The CDR3 nucleotides are TGCGCCAGCAGCCAAGACCCCCCAGGGGGCACGTCCTACAATGAGCAGTTCTTC. Translating it yields CASSQDPPGGTSYNEQFF.

This sequence joins TRBV30 and TRBJ1-2, with 7 bases aligning to TRBD1. Germline-derived CDR1 and CDR2 are GTSNPN and SVGIG (reference sequence). This CDR3 is 12 amino acids long. V lost 4 bases to trimming and J lost 8 bases; unmatched junction nucleotides: 7. The DNA for the CDR3 is TGTGCCTGGATCCGGGACAGAGGCGGCTACACCTTC. This translates into CAWIRDRGGYTF.

This chain links TRBV7-9 with TRBJ2-5; 9 bases are shared with TRBD2. Per germline, CDR1 SEHNR and CDR2 FQNEAQ (reference sequence). The CDR3 totals 15 residues. The J segment lost 3 bases and the V segment lost 1 base, leaving 3 bases of the junction unmatched. The CDR3 sequence is CASSLDLAGKETQYF. The DNA of the CDR3 is TGTGCCAGCAGCTTAGATCTAGCGGGGAAAGAGACCCAGTACTTC.

V gene TRBV6-1 combines with J gene TRBJ2-7, with a possible D match to TRBD2 (6 bases). CDR1 and CDR2 (germline): MNHNS, SASEGT. The CDR3 runs 16 residues. The V gene lost 0 bases and the J gene lost 1 base, with 13 bases spanning the gap. CDR3 residues: CASSEATGEWSYEQYF. The CDR3 bases are TGTGCCAGCAGTGAAGCTACGGGAGAGTGGTCCTACGAGCAGTACTTC.

The chain carries TRBV7-6 and TRBJ2-2, with 12 bases fitting TRBD2. CDR1 and CDR2 (germline): SGHVS, FNYEAQ. CDR3 length equals 18 residues. Unmatched junction bases numbered 7, after V lost 0 bases and J lost 5 bases. The CDR3 DNA follows: TGTGCCAGCAGCTTAGCGACTAGCGGGAGTGGTGGAACCGGGGAGCTGTTTTTT. This gives the protein CASSLATSGSGGTGELFF.

The rearrangement links TRBV5-6 to TRBJ2-7; a weak D match, TRBD1 (6 bases). With 0 bases removed from V and 5 bases from J, the gap between germline ends came to 12 bases. CDR1 is SGHDT, CDR2 YYEEEE, per germline. This CDR3 contains 14 residues. DNA of the CDR3: TGTGCCAGCAGCTTGGTTGGGGGCCGCGACGAGCAGTACTTC. As protein: CASSLVGGRDEQYF.

The rearrangement links TRBV2 to TRBJ1-4, with a tentative D call TRBD1 (6 bases). There are 12 residues in the CDR3. CDR1 and CDR2 (germline): SNHLY, FYNNEI. The V end was cut by 6 bases, the J end by 7 bases, with 9 bases between. CDR3: CASRTDSEKLFF. The CDR3 DNA reads as TGTGCCAGCAGGACGGACAGTGAAAAACTGTTTTTT.

The chain uses TRBV7-9 and TRBJ1-5; TRBD1 might be the D (5 bases). With 4 bases removed from V and 6 bases from J, the gap between germline ends came to 19 bases. Germline assignment: CDR1 SEHNR and CDR2 FQNEAQ (reference sequence). The CDR3 contains 16 residues. The CDR3 here is CASSSSRGARGQPQHF. CDR3 sequence (DNA): TGTGCCAGCAGCTCCAGTCGCGGGGCGCGGGGTCAGCCCCAGCATTTT.

This chain joins TRBV7-9 and TRBJ1-1, with D perhaps TRBD1 (6 bases). CDR3 length: 14 amino acids. Germline CDR1 and CDR2: SEHNR and FQNEAQ (reference sequence). V was trimmed by 1 base and J by 2 bases, leaving 8 bases between them. The CDR3, as DNA: TGTGCCAGCAGCTTAGGGGACACTAACACTGAAGCTTTCTTT. Translating it yields CASSLGDTNTEAFF.

V is TRBV27 and J is TRBJ1-2; TRBD1 is a possible D gene (5 bases). CDR1 is MNHEY, CDR2 SMNVEV, per germline (reference sequence). The CDR3 loop spans 16 amino acids. Trimming left V 2 bases short and J 2 bases short, with 15 bases between. CDR3 nucleotide sequence: TGTGCCAGCAGTTTAAGATTTCGGGACTTAAACTATGGCTACACCTTC. Its translation is CASSLRFRDLNYGYTF.

The CDR3 here is CASSTRGTDTQYF. The CDR3 DNA is TGTGCCAGCAGTACGCGGGGGACAGATACGCAGTATTTT. V gene TRBV6-5 combines with J gene TRBJ2-3; 7 bases are a match to TRBD2. CDR1 is MNHEY, CDR2 SVGAGI, per germline. V shed 5 bases and J 3 bases; nucleotides not matched to a gene: 2. The CDR3 totals 13 residues.

V usage is TRBV6-1 and J usage is TRBJ1-2; no clear D gene. V was cut by 6 bases and J by 4 bases, with 12 bases left in between. Germline V CDR1 and CDR2: MNHNS, SASEGT. The CDR3 is made up of 13 amino acids. Here the CDR3 DNA reads TGTGCCAGCAGAGCTCAGGTTTCCTATGGCTACACCTTC. It specifies CASRAQVSYGYTF.

The V and J genes are TRBV19 and TRBJ1-2, with 8 positions matching TRBD1. From germline, CDR1 is LNHDA and CDR2 SQIVND (reference sequence). The CDR3 extends over 14 amino acids. The junction had 3 bases not matched to a gene; V was cut back by 2 bases and J by 4 bases. CDR3 bases: TGTGCCAGTAGTATAATTGGACAGGGCTATGGCTACACCTTC. It yields the protein CASSIIGQGYGYTF.